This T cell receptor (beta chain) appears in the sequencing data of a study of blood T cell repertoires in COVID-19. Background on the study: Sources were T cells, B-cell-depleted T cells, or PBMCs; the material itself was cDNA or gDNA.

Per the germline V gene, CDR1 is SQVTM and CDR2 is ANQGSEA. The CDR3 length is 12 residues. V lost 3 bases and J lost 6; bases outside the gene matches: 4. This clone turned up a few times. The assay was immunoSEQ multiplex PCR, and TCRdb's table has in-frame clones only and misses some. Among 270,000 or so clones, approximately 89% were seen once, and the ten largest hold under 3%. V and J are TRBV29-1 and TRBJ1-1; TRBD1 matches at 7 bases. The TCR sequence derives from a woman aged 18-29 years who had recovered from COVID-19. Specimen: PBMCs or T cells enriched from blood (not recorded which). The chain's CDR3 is CSVDWTGAEAFF. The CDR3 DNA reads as TGCAGCGTTGACTGGACAGGCGCTGAAGCTTTCTTT.